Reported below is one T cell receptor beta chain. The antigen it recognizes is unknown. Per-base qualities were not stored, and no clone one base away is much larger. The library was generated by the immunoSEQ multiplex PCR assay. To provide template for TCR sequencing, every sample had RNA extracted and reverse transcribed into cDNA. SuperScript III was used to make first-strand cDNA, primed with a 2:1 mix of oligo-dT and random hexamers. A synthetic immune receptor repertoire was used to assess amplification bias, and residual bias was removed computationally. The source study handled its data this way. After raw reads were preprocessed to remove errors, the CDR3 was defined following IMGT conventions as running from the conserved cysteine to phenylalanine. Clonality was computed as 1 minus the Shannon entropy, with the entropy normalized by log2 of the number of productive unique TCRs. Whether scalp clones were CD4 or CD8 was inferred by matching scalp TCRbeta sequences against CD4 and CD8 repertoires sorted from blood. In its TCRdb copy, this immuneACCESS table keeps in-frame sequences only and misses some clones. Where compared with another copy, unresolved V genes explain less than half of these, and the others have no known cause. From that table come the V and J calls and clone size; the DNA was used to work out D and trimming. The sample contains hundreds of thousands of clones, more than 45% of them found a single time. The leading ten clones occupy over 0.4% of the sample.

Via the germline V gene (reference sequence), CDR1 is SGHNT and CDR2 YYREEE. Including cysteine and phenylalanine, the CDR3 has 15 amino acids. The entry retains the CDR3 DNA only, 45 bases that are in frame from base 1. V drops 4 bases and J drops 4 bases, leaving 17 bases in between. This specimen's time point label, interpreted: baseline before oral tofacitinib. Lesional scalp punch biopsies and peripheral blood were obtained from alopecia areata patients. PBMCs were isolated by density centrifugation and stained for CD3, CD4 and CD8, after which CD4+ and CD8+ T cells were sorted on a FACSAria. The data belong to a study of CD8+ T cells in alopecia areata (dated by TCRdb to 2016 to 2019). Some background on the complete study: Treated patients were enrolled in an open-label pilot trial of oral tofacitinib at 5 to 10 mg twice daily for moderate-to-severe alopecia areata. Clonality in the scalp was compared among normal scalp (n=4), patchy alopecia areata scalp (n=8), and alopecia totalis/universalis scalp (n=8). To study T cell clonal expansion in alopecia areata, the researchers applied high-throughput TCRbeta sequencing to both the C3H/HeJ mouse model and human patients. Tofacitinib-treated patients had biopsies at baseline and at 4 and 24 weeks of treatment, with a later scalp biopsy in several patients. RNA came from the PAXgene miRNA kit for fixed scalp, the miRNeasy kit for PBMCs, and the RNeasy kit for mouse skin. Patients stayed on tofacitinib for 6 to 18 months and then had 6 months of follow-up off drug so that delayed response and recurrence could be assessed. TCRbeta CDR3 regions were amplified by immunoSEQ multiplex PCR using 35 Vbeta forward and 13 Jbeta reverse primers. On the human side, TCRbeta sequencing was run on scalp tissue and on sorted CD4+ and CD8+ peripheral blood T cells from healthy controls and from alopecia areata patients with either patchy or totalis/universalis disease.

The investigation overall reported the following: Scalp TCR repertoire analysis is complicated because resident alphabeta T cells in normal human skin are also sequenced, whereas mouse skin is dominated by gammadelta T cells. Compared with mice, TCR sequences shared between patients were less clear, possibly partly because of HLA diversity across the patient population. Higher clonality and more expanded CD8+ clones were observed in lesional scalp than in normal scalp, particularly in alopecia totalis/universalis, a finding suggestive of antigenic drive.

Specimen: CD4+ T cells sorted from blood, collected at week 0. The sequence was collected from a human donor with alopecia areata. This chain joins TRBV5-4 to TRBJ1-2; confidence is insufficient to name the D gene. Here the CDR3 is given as CASSPQLPPSYGYTF. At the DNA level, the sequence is TGTGCCAGCAGCCCCCAGCTGCCCCCTAGCTATGGCTACACCTTC. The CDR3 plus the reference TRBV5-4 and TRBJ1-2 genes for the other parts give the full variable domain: ETGVTQSPTHLIKTRGQQVTLRCSSQSGHNTVSWYQQALGQGPQFIFQYYREEENGRGNFPPRFSGLQFPNYSSELNVNALELDDSALYLCASSPQLPPSYGYTFGSGTRLTVV.